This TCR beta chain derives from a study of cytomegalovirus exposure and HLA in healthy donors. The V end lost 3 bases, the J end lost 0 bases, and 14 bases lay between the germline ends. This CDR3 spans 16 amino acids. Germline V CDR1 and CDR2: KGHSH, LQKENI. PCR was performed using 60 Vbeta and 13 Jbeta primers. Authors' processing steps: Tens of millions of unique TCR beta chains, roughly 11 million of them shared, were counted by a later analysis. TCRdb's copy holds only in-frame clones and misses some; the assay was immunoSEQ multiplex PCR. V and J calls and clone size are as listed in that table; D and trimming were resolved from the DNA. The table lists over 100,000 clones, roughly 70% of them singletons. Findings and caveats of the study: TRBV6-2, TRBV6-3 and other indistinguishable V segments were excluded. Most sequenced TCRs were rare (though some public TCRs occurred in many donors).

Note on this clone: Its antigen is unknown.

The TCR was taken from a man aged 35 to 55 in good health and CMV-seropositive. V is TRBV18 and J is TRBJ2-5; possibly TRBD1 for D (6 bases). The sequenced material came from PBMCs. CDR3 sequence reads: CASSPRTDLYQETQYF. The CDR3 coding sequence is TGTGCCAGCTCACCTAGGACAGATCTTTACCAAGAGACCCAGTACTTC. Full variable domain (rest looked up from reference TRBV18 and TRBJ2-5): NAGVMQNPRHLVRRRGQEARLRCSPMKGHSHVYWYRQLPEEGLKFMVYLQKENIIDESGMPKERFSAEFPKEGPSILRIQQVVRGDSAAYFCASSPRTDLYQETQYFGPGTRLLVL.